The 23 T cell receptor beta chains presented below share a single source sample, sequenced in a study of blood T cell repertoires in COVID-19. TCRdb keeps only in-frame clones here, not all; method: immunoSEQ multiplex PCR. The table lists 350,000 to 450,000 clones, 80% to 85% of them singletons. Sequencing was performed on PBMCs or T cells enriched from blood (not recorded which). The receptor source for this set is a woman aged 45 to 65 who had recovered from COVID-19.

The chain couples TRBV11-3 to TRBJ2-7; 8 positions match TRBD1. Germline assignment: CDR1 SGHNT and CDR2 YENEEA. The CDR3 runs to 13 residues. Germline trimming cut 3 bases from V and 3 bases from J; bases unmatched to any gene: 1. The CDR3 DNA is TGTGCCAGCAGCTTTACAGGGGGCTACGAGCAGTACTTC. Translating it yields CASSFTGGYEQYF.

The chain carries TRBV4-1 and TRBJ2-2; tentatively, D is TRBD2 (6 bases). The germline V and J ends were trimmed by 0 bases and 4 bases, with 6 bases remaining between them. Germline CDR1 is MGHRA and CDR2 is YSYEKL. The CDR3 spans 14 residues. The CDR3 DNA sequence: TGCGCCAGCAGCCAAGATAGCGGCACCGGGGAGCTGTTTTTT. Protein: CASSQDSGTGELFF.

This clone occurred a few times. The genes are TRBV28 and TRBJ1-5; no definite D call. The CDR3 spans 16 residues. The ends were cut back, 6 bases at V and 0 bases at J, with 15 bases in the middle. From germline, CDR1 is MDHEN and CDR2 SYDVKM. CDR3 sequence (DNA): TGTGCCAGCAGAGACGAGGGTATGAATAGCAATCAGCCCCAGCATTTT. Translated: CASRDEGMNSNQPQHF.

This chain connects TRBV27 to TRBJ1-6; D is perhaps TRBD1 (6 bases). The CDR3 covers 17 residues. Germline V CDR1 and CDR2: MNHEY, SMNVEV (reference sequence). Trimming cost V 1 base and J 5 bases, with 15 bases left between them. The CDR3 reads CASSLYPGRGNNSPLHF. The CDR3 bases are TGTGCCAGCAGTTTATATCCGGGCAGGGGCAATAATTCACCCCTCCACTTT.

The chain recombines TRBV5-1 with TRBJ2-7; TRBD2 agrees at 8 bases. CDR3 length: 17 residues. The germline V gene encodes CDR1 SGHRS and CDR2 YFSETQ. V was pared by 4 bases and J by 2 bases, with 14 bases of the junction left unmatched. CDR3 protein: CASSPLLADRGAYEQYF. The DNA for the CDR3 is TGCGCCAGCAGCCCGTTACTAGCGGATCGGGGCGCCTACGAGCAGTACTTC.

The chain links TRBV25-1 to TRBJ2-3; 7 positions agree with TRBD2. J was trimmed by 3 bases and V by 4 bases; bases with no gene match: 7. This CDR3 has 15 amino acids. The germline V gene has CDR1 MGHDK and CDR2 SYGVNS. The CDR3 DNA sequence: TGTGCCAGCAGTGGACCCGCGGGAGTGACAGATACGCAGTATTTT. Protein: CASSGPAGVTDTQYF.

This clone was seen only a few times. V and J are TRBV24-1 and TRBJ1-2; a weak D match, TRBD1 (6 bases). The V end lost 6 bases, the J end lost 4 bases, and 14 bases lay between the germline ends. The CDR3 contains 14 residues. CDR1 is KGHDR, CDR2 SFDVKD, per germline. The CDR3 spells CATSTGTDGYGYTF. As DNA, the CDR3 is TGTGCCACCAGTACAGGGACGGATGGCTATGGCTACACCTTC.

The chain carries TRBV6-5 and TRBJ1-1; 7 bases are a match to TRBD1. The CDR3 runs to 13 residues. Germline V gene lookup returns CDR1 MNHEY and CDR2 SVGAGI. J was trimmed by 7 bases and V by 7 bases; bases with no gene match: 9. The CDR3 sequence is CASNRDRAGEAFF. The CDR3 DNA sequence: TGTGCCAGCAATAGAGACAGGGCGGGTGAAGCTTTCTTT.

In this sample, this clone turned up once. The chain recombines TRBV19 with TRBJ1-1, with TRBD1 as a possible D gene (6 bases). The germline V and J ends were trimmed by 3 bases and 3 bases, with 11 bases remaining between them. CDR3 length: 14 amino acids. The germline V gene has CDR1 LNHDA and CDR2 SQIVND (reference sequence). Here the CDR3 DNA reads TGTGCCAGTAGTATCCTGGGGGCAGACACTGAAGCTTTCTTT. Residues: CASSILGADTEAFF.

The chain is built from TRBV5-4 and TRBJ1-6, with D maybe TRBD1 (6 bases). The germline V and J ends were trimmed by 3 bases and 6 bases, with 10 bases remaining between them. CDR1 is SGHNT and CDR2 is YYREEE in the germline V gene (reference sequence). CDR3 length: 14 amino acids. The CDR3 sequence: CASSSRQVNSPLHF. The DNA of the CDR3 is TGTGCCAGCAGCTCACGACAGGTTAATTCACCCCTCCACTTT.

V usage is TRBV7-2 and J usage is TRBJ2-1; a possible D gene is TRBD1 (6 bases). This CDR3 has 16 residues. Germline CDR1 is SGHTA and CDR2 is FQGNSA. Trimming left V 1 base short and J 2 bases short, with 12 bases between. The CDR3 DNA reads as TGTGCCAGCAGCTTAGGTGGGACAAGACCCTACAATGAGCAGTTCTTC. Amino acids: CASSLGGTRPYNEQFF.

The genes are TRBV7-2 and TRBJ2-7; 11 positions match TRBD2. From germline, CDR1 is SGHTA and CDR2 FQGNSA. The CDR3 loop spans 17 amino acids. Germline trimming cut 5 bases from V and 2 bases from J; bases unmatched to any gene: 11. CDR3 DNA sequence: TGTGCCAGCAGCCCGCGACTAGCGGGAAATAACGCCTACGAGCAGTACTTC. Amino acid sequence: CASSPRLAGNNAYEQYF.

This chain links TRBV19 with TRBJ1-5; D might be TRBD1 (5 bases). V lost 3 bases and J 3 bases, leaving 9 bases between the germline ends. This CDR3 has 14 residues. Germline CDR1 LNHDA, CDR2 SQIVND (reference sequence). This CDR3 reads CASSMGQYNQPQHF. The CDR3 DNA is TGTGCCAGTAGTATGGGGCAGTACAATCAGCCCCAGCATTTT.

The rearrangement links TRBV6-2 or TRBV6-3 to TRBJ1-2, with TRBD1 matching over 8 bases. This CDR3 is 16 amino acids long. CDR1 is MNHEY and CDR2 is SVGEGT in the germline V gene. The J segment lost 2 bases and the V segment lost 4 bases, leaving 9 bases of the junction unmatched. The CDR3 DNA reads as TGTGCCAGCAGTTGGGGCCCAAGACAGGGGAACTATGGCTACACCTTC. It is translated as CASSWGPRQGNYGYTF.

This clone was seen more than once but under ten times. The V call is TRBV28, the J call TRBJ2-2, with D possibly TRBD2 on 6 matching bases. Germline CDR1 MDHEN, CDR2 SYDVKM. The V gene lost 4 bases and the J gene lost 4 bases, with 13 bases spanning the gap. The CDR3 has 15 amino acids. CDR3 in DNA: TGTGCCAGCAGTTGGCCGCGAGCGGGCACCGGGGAGCTGTTTTTT. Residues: CASSWPRAGTGELFF.

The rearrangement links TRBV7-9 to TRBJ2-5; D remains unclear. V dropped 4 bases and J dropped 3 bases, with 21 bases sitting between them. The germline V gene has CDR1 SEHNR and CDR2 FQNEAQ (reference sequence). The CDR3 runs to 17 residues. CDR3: CASSSTRILLREETQYF. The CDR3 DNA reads TGTGCCAGCAGCTCCACCCGTATTCTTCTACGAGAAGAGACCCAGTACTTC.

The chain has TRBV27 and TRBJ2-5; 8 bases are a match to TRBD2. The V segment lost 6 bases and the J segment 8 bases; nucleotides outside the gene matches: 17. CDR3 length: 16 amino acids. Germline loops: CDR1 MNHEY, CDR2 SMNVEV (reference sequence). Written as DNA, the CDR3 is TGTGCCAGCAGCTTCTCTCGGGAGGGCGCGGGGGCCACCCAGTACTTC. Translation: CASSFSREGAGATQYF.

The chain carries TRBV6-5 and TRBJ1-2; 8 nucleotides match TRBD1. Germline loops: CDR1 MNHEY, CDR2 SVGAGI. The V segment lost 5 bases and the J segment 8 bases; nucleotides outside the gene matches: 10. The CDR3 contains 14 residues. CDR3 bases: TGTGCCAGCAGTCCCGATGTGACAGGGGCGGGCTACACCTTC. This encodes CASSPDVTGAGYTF.

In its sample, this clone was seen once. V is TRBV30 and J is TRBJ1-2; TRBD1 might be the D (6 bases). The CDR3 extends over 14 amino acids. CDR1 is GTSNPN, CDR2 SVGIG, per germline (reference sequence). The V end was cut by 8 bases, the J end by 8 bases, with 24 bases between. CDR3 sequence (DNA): TGTGCCCAAGGGGGGGCCCCTCTTATGAGAGGCTACACCTTC. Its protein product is CAQGGAPLMRGYTF. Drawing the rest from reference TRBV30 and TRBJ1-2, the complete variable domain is SQTIHQWPATLVQPVGSPLSLECTVEGTSNPNLYWYRQAAGRGLQLLFYSVGIGQISSEVPQNLSASRPQDRQFILSSKKLLLSDSGFYLCAQGGAPLMRGYTFGSGTRLTVV.

This CDR3 is CAWSGQGELFF. CDR3 nucleotide sequence: TGTGCCTGGAGTGGTCAGGGGGAGCTGTTTTTT. The rearrangement links TRBV30 to TRBJ2-2; D not resolved. Trimming left V 1 base short and J 8 bases short, with 5 bases between. The CDR3 sequence is 11 residues long. Germline CDR1 is GTSNPN and CDR2 is SVGIG (reference sequence).

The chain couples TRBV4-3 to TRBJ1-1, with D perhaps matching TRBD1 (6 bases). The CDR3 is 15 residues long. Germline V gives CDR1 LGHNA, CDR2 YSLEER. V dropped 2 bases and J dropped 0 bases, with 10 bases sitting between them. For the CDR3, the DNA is TGCGCCAGCAGCCAATACAGGGAAATGAACACTGAAGCTTTCTTT. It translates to CASSQYREMNTEAFF.

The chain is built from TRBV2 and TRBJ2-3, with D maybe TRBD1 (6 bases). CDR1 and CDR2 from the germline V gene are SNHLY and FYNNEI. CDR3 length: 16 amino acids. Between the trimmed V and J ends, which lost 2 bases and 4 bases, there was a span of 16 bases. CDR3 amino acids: CASSESGYRAADTQYF. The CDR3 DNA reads TGTGCCAGCAGTGAAAGTGGTTACAGGGCTGCAGATACGCAGTATTTT.

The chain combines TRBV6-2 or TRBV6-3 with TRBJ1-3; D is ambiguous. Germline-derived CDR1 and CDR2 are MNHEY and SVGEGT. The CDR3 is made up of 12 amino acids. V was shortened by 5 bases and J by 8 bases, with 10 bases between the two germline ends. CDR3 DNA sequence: TGTGCCAGCAGTCCGACCGGGGACACCATATATTTT. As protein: CASSPTGDTIYF.